These 17 T cell receptor beta chains originate from one sample sequenced in a study of graft-versus-host responses after intestinal transplantation. TCRdb's copy holds only in-frame clones and misses some; the assay was immunoSEQ multiplex PCR. This table has under 100,000 clones, just under 95% appearing once. Their recognized antigens are unknown. The sample here was unstimulated CD8+ T cells sorted from spleen or lymph node cells, taken before transplant. Receptors originate from a human donor who was the organ donor for an intestinal transplant.

The V gene is TRBV4-1, the J gene TRBJ2-2, with TRBD1 identical over 11 bases. The J segment lost 4 bases and the V segment lost 5 bases, leaving 3 bases of the junction unmatched. Germline CDR1 MGHRA, CDR2 YSYEKL. The CDR3 contains 15 residues. The CDR3 reads CASSGTGGLTGELFF. CDR3 nucleotides: TGCGCCAGCAGCGGGACAGGGGGTCTCACCGGGGAGCTGTTTTTT.

The V gene is TRBV6-5, the J gene TRBJ1-4, with 9 bases lining up with TRBD1. The CDR3 sequence is 16 residues long. Germline trimming cut 2 bases from V and 8 bases from J; bases unmatched to any gene: 9. Germline V lookup: CDR1 MNHEY, CDR2 SVGAGI. CDR3 sequence: CASSYLRTGEGEKLFF. In DNA, the CDR3 is TGTGCCAGCAGTTACCTAAGGACAGGGGAGGGAGAAAAACTGTTTTTT.

The chain carries TRBV27 and TRBJ2-1; weak D call: TRBD2 (6 bases). Trimming removed 0 bases from V and 4 bases from J, with 10 bases in between. Germline CDR1 MNHEY, CDR2 SMNVEV (reference sequence). CDR3 size: 15 residues. CDR3 loop: CASSLSRGRYNEQFF. Written as DNA, the CDR3 is TGTGCCAGCAGTTTATCGCGGGGCAGATACAATGAGCAGTTCTTC.

J is TRBJ2-2 and V is TRBV28; TRBD1 is a possible D gene (6 bases). Germline CDR1 and CDR2: MDHEN and SYDVKM. This CDR3 is built from 15 residues. Trimming took 4 bases from V and 5 from J, leaving 14 bases between them. CDR3 coding DNA: TGTGCCAGCAGTTCATTCCAGGGGTTTACCGGGGAGCTGTTTTTT. This codes for CASSSFQGFTGELFF.

The rearrangement joins TRBV9 to TRBJ2-7; 8 nucleotides agree with TRBD1. This CDR3 contains 13 residues. V trimming: 4 bases; J trimming: 5 bases; junction bases outside the gene matches: 5. CDR1 is SGDLS and CDR2 is YYNGEE in the germline V gene. The CDR3 nucleotides are TGTGCCAGCAGCTCGGACAGGGCCGACGAGCAGTACTTC. Translation gives CASSSDRADEQYF.

The V call is TRBV27, the J call TRBJ1-6; TRBD1 might be the D (6 bases). V was pared by 5 bases and J by 4 bases, with 15 bases between. In germline, CDR1 is MNHEY, CDR2 SMNVEV (reference sequence). CDR3 size: 16 residues. CDR3 sequence reads: CASSLYRALYNSPLHF. The CDR3 region has the DNA TGTGCCAGCAGTCTGTACAGGGCACTGTATAATTCACCCCTCCACTTT.

The chain is built from TRBV25-1 and TRBJ1-1; TRBD1 is a possible D gene (6 bases). This CDR3 comprises 14 residues. V was pared by 7 bases and J by 3 bases, with 15 bases between. Germline-derived CDR1 and CDR2 are MGHDK and SYGVNS. DNA of the CDR3: TGTGCCAGCATCCAAACAGGGATGGACACTGAAGCTTTCTTT. This gives the protein CASIQTGMDTEAFF. The full variable domain, with the rest looked up from reference TRBV25-1 and TRBJ1-1, is EADIYQTPRYLVIGTGKKITLECSQTMGHDKMYWYQQDPGMELHLIHYSYGVNSTEKGDLSSESTVSRIRTEHFPLTLESARPSHTSQYLCASIQTGMDTEAFFGQGTRLTVV.

The chain links TRBV4-3 to TRBJ2-7, with D possibly TRBD1 on 6 matching bases. The germline V and J ends were trimmed by 4 bases and 4 bases, with 17 bases remaining between them. Per the germline V gene, CDR1 is LGHNA and CDR2 is YSLEER. This CDR3 comprises 15 residues. CDR3 coding DNA: TGCGCCAGCAGCCTGGGGGCTGGGGGCACTTACGAGCAGTACTTC. As protein: CASSLGAGGTYEQYF.

The V and J genes are TRBV5-1 and TRBJ2-7; 7 bases line up with TRBD1. This CDR3 is built from 15 residues. Losses at the gene ends were 4 bases for V and 4 bases for J; bases not matched to a gene: 11. Germline V gene sequence: CDR1 SGHRS, CDR2 YFSETQ. For the CDR3, the DNA is TGCGCCAGCAGCATCGCGTTTGGACAGGCGTACGAGCAGTACTTC. It encodes CASSIAFGQAYEQYF. The full variable domain, rest sourced from reference TRBV5-1 and TRBJ2-7, is KAGVTQTPRYLIKTRGQQVTLSCSPISGHRSVSWYQQTPGQGLQFLFEYFSETQRNKGNFPGRFSGRQFSNSRSEMNVSTLELGDSALYLCASSIAFGQAYEQYFGPGTRLTVT.

V gene TRBV5-1 combines with J gene TRBJ1-2, with D perhaps TRBD1 (6 bases). The germline V gene has CDR1 SGHRS and CDR2 YFSETQ. The V gene lost 1 base and the J gene lost 4 bases, with 11 bases spanning the gap. The CDR3 consists of 14 residues. The CDR3 DNA is TGCGCCAGCAGCTTGTCCGGGACACTCTATGGCTACACCTTC. This sequence encodes CASSLSGTLYGYTF. The full variable domain, its missing parts supplied by reference TRBV5-1 and TRBJ1-2, is KAGVTQTPRYLIKTRGQQVTLSCSPISGHRSVSWYQQTPGQGLQFLFEYFSETQRNKGNFPGRFSGRQFSNSRSEMNVSTLELGDSALYLCASSLSGTLYGYTFGSGTRLTVV.

V is TRBV19 and J is TRBJ1-6, with 10 bases lining up with TRBD1. The CDR3 has 11 residues. The trim removed 10 bases at V and 17 bases at J, leaving 8 bases unmatched. Germline lookup yields CDR1 LNHDA and CDR2 SQIVND (reference sequence). The CDR3 region is CATTLGQGVHF. The CDR3 coding sequence is TGTGCCACCACCCTCGGACAGGGGGTCCACTTT.

The genes are TRBV5-6 and TRBJ2-1, with 12 bases that match TRBD2. J gave up 7 bases and V 6 bases, and 11 bases lay outside the gene matches. The CDR3 consists of 16 residues. CDR1 and CDR2 (germline): SGHDT, YYEEEE. The CDR3 coding sequence is TGTGCCAGCACCCCCCTAGCGGGGGGGCCCAGAAATGAGCAGTTCTTC. This encodes CASTPLAGGPRNEQFF.

V gene TRBV6-1 combines with J gene TRBJ1-6, with unresolved D. From germline, CDR1 is MNHNS and CDR2 SASEGT. The CDR3 contains 18 residues. V was shortened by 2 bases and J by 6 bases, with 20 bases between the two germline ends. CDR3 protein: CASSEILEGLAANSPLHF. CDR3 DNA sequence: TGTGCCAGCAGTGAAATCTTGGAGGGATTAGCGGCTAATTCACCCCTCCACTTT.

Here the CDR3 DNA reads TGTGCCAGTAGTATGGAGGGGGTTGACAGGGCCTGGGGGAATGAGCAGTTCTTC. This sequence encodes CASSMEGVDRAWGNEQFF. The chain joins TRBV19 to TRBJ2-1; perhaps TRBD1 as D (7 bases). Germline CDR1 reads LNHDA; CDR2 reads SQIVND (reference sequence). V gave up 3 bases and J gave up 7 bases, with 25 bases separating them. The CDR3 length is 18 residues.

The rearrangement uses TRBV30 and TRBJ1-2; the D is unclear. Germline lookup yields CDR1 GTSNPN and CDR2 SVGIG (reference sequence). The germline V and J ends were trimmed by 4 bases and 4 bases, with 16 bases remaining between them. The CDR3 runs to 14 residues. The CDR3 protein is CAWIQDGLIYGYTF. The DNA for the CDR3 is TGTGCCTGGATCCAAGACGGACTGATCTATGGCTACACCTTC.

V gene TRBV4-1 combines with J gene TRBJ2-7, with D possibly being TRBD2 (6 bases). This CDR3 spans 15 amino acids. The V end was cut by 3 bases, the J end by 4 bases, with 16 bases between. Germline V lookup: CDR1 MGHRA, CDR2 YSYEKL. Here the CDR3 reads CASSHPGTPDYEQYF. The CDR3 bases are TGCGCCAGCAGCCATCCCGGGACTCCAGATTACGAGCAGTACTTC.

The chain recombines TRBV5-1 with TRBJ2-3, with TRBD2 matching over 7 bases. Per germline, CDR1 SGHRS and CDR2 YFSETQ. Trimming took 8 bases from V and 3 from J; bases not matched to a gene: 15. There are 16 residues in the CDR3. For the CDR3, the DNA is TGCGCCAGTCGCAAACCCGAAGCGGGATTAACAGATACGCAGTATTTT. Its translation is CASRKPEAGLTDTQYF. Full variable domain (remainder filled in from reference TRBV5-1 and TRBJ2-3): KAGVTQTPRYLIKTRGQQVTLSCSPISGHRSVSWYQQTPGQGLQFLFEYFSETQRNKGNFPGRFSGRQFSNSRSEMNVSTLELGDSALYLCASRKPEAGLTDTQYFGPGTRLTVL.